This T cell receptor beta chain was sequenced in a study of blood T cells in healthy people across ages. CDR3 length equals 14 residues. Germline values: CDR1 KGHDR, CDR2 SFDVKD. Trimming took 4 bases from V and 5 from J, leaving 8 bases between them. A second 7 to 11 cycle PCR used barcoded and J-beta primers. TCRdb re-derived calls from the 5' RACE reads in MiXCR, one entry per CDR3 protein. The sample records about 1 million distinct CDR3 sequences, 45% being singletons. The source is a woman aged 60-75 years in good health. This rearrangement joins TRBV24-1 to TRBJ1-6, with D uncertain. The sequenced sample was blood. The CDR3 DNA reads TGTGCCACCAGTGAGGACGAGAATAATTCACCCCTCCACTTT. Residues: CATSEDENNSPLHF.